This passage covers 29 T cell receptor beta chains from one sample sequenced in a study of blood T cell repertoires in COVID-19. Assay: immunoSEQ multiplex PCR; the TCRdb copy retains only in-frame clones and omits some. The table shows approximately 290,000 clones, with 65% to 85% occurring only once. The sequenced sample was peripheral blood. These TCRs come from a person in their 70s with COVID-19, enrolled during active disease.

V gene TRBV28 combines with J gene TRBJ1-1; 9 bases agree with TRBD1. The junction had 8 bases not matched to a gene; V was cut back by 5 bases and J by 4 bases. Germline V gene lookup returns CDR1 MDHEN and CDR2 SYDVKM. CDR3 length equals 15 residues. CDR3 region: CASSPTTDRGTEAFF. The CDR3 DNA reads TGTGCCAGCAGTCCAACAACGGACAGGGGCACTGAAGCTTTCTTT.

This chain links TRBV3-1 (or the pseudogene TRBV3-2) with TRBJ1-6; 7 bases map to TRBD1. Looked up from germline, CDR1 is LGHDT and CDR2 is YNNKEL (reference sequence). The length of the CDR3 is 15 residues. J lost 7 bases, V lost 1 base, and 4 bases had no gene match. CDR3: CASSQGNRGNSPLHF. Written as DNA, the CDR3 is TGTGCCAGCAGCCAAGGGAACAGGGGAAATTCACCCCTCCACTTT.

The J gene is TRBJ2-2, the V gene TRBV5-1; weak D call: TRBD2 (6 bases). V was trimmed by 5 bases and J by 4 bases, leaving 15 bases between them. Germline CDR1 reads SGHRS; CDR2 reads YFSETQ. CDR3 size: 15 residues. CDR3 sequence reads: CASRPRDSRTGELFF. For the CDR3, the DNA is TGCGCCAGCAGACCCCGGGACTCTCGCACCGGGGAGCTGTTTTTT. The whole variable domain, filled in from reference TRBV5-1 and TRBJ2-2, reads KAGVTQTPRYLIKTRGQQVTLSCSPISGHRSVSWYQQTPGQGLQFLFEYFSETQRNKGNFPGRFSGRQFSNSRSEMNVSTLELGDSALYLCASRPRDSRTGELFFGEGSRLTVL.

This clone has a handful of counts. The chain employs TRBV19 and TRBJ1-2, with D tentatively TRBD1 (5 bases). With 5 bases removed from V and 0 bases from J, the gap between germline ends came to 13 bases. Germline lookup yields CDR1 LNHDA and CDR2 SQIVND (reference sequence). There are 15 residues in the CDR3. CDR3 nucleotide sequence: TGTGCCAGTAGTCCCGGGGGGAGGCCTAACTATGGCTACACCTTC. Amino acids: CASSPGGRPNYGYTF.

In DNA, the CDR3 is TGTGCCAGCAGTTCCTCCGATAAGGGGTCCTACGAGCAGTACTTC. Translated: CASSSSDKGSYEQYF. The rearrangement links TRBV28 to TRBJ2-7, with D perhaps matching TRBD1 (5 bases). CDR1 is MDHEN, CDR2 SYDVKM, per germline. The CDR3 totals 15 residues. V gave up 4 bases and J gave up 1 base, with 14 bases separating them.

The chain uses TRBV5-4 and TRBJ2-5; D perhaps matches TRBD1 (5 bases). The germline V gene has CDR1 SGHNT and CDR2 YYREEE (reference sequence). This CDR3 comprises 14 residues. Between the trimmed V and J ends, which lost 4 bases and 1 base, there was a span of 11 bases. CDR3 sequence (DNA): TGTGCCAGCAGCCACCCGACAGTCCAAGAGACCCAGTACTTC. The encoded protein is CASSHPTVQETQYF.

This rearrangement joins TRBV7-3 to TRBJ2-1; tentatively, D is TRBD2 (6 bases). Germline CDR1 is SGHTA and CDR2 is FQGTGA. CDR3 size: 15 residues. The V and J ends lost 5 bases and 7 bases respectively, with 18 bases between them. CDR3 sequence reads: CASSLGTPGWNEQFF. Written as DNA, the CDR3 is TGTGCCAGCAGCCTCGGGACTCCCGGTTGGAATGAGCAGTTCTTC.

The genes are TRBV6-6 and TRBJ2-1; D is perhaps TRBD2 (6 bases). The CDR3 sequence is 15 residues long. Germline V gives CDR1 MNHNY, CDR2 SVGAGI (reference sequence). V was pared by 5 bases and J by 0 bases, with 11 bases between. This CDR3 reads CASSAWRASYNEQFF. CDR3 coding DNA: TGTGCCAGCAGTGCCTGGAGGGCCTCCTACAATGAGCAGTTCTTC.

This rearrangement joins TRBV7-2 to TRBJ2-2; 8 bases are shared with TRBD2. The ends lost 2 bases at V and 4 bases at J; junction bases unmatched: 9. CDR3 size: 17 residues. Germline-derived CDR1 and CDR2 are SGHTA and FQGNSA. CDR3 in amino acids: CASSLKRGRPGTGELFF. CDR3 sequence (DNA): TGTGCCAGCAGCTTAAAGCGGGGGAGGCCCGGCACCGGGGAGCTGTTTTTT.

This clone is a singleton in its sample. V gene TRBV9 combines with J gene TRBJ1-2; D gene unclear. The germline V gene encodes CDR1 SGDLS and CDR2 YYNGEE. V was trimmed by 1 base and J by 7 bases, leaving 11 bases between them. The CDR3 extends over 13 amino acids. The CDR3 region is CASSVSGSRGYTF. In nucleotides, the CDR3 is TGTGCCAGCAGCGTATCGGGGTCGCGTGGCTACACCTTC.

The CDR3 sequence: CASSPPTGNNSPLHF. As DNA, the CDR3 is TGTGCCAGCTCACCACCCACAGGGAATAATTCACCCCTCCACTTT. The V and J genes are TRBV18 and TRBJ1-6; D possibly corresponds to TRBD1 (6 bases). Trimming shortened V by 0 bases and J by 5 bases, and 8 bases separated the two germline ends. Germline CDR1 reads KGHSH; CDR2 reads LQKENI. There are 15 residues in the CDR3.

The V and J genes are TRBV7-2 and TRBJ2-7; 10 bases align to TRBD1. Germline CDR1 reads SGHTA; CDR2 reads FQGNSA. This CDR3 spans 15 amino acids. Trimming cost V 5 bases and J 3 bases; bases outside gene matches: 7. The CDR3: CASSPGTGVIYEQYF. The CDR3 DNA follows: TGTGCCAGCAGCCCAGGGACAGGGGTCATCTACGAGCAGTACTTC.

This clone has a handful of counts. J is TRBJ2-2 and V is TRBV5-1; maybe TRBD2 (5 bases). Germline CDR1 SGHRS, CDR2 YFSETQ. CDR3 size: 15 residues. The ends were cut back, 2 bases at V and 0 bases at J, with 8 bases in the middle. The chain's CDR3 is CASSFSGTNTGELFF. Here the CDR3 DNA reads TGCGCCAGCAGCTTCTCCGGGACGAACACCGGGGAGCTGTTTTTT.

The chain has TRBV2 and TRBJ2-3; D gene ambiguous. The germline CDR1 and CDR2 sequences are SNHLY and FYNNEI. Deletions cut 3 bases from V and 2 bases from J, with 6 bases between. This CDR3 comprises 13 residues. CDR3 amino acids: CASSDPFTDTQYF. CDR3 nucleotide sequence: TGTGCCAGCAGTGACCCCTTCACAGATACGCAGTATTTT.

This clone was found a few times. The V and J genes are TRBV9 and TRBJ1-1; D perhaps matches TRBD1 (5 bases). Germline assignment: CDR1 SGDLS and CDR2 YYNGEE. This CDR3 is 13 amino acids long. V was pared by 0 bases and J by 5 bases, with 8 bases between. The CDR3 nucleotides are TGTGCCAGCAGCGTAGTAGGGGATACTGAAGCTTTCTTT. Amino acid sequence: CASSVVGDTEAFF.

This CDR3 is CASSLDSRSPLHF. CDR3 DNA sequence: TGTGCCAGCAGCTTGGATTCTCGGTCACCCCTCCACTTT. The V and J genes are TRBV5-4 and TRBJ1-6; D uncertain. This CDR3 spans 13 amino acids. V was cut by 0 bases and J by 10 bases, with 8 bases left in between. CDR1 is SGHNT and CDR2 is YYREEE in the germline V gene (reference sequence).

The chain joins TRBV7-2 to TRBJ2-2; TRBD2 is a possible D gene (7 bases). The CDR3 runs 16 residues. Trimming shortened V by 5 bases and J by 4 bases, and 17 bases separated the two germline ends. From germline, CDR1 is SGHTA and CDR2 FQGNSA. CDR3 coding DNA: TGTGCCAGCAGCGCACGGGGGGCCGGGGGCACCGGGGAGCTGTTTTTT. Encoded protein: CASSARGAGGTGELFF.

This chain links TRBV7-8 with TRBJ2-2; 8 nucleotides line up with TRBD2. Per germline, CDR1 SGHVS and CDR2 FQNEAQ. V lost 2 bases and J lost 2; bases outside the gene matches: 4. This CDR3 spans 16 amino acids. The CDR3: CASSLSTSGNTGELFF. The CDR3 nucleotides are TGTGCCAGCAGCTTAAGTACTAGCGGCAACACCGGGGAGCTGTTTTTT.

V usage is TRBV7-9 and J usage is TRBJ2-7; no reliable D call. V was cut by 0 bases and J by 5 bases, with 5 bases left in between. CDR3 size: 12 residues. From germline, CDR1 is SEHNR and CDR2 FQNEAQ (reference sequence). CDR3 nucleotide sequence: TGTGCCAGCAGCTTAGCGGGCGACGAGCAGTACTTC. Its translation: CASSLAGDEQYF.

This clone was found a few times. The CDR3 spells CASSIGTDQETQYF. The CDR3 nucleotides read TGTGCCAGTAGTATAGGGACAGATCAAGAGACCCAGTACTTC. V is TRBV19 and J is TRBJ2-5, with D possibly TRBD1 on 6 matching bases. Trimming stripped 1 base from V and 2 bases from J, with 8 bases between. Germline CDR1 LNHDA, CDR2 SQIVND (reference sequence). This CDR3 comprises 14 residues.

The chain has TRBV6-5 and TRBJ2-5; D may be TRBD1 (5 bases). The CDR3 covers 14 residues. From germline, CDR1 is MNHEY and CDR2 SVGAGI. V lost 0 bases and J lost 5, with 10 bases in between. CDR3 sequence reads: CASSYSTEYETQYF. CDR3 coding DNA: TGTGCCAGCAGTTACTCGACAGAGTATGAGACCCAGTACTTC.

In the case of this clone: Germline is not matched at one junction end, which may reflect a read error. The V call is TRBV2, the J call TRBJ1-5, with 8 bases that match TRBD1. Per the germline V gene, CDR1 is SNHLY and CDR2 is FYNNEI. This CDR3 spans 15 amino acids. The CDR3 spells CASREGTGANQPQHF. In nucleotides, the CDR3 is TGTGCCAGCAGGGAAGGGACAGGAGCCAATCAGCCCCAGCATTTT.

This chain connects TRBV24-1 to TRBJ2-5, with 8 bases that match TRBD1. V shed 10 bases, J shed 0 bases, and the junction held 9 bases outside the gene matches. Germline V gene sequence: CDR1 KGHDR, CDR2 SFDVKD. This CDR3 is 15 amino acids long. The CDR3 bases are TGTGCCACATCCCTAGGACAGGGCAACCAAGAGACCCAGTACTTC. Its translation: CATSLGQGNQETQYF.

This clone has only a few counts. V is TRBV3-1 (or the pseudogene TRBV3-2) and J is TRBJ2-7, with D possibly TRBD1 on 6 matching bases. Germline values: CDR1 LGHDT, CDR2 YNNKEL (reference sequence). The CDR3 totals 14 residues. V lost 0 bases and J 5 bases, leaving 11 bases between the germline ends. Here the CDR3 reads CASSQEGHTHEQYF. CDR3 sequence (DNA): TGTGCCAGCAGCCAAGAGGGACATACCCACGAGCAGTACTTC.

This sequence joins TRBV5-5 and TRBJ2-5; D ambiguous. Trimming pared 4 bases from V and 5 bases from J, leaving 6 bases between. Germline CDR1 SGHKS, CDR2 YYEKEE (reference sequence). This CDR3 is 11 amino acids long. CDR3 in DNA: TGTGCCAGCAGCGCGATGGAGACCCAGTACTTC. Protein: CASSAMETQYF.

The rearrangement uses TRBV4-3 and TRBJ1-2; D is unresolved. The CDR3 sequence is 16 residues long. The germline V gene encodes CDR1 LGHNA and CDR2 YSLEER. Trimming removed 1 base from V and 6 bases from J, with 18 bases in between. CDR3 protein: CASSQVYGDRLDGYTF. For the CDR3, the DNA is TGCGCCAGCAGCCAAGTATACGGGGATCGCCTTGATGGCTACACCTTC.

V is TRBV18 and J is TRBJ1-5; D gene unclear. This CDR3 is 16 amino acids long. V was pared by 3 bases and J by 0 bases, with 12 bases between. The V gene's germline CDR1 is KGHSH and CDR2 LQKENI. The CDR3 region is CASSPASGGSNQPQHF. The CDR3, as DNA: TGTGCCAGCTCACCTGCCTCAGGTGGTAGCAATCAGCCCCAGCATTTT.

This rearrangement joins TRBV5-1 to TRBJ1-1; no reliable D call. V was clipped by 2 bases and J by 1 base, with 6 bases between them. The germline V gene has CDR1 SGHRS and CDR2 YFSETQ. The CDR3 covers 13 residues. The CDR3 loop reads CASSFAKNTEAFF. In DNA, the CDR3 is TGCGCCAGCAGCTTCGCTAAGAACACTGAAGCTTTCTTT. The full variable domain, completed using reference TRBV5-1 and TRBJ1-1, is KAGVTQTPRYLIKTRGQQVTLSCSPISGHRSVSWYQQTPGQGLQFLFEYFSETQRNKGNFPGRFSGRQFSNSRSEMNVSTLELGDSALYLCASSFAKNTEAFFGQGTRLTVV.

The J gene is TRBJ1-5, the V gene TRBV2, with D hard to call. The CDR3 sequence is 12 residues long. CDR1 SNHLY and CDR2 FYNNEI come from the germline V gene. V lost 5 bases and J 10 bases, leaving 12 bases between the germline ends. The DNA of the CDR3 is TGTGCCAGCAGTAGTGAGCTTGGTCCCCAGCATTTT. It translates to CASSSELGPQHF.